This T cell receptor (beta chain) was captured in a study of blood T cell repertoires in COVID-19 (dated by TCRdb to 2020 to 2022). For context, the study as a whole: The collaborator samples originated in the United States, Italy and Spain and spanned the acute and convalescent phases of COVID-19. Nearly every sample came with metadata listing a de-identified subject ID, COVID-19 status, age in years and sex. HLA class I and class II types, where available, came from metadata supplied by the sample provider rather than from assay-based typing. Samples came from the ongoing ImmuneRACE study (first 160 participants) plus 1,254 subjects from 6 global collaborators. Subjects who had been exposed to COVID-19, were actively infected with it, or had recovered from it provided the deeply sampled blood TCRbeta repertoires that made up the dataset. The prospective study material was composed of cDNA or gDNA derived from T cells, B-cell-depleted T cells, or PBMCs. The repertoires were released in a freely available public database intended as a resource for research on the immune response to SARS-CoV-2. Summary of the overall study and its limitations: How much clinical and demographic metadata was included differed by source and by participant, and the metadata was provided uncurated.

The germline V gene encodes CDR1 SNHLY and CDR2 FYNNEI. Relative to germline, V is 8 bases shorter and J is 0 bases shorter, with 11 bases between their ends. The CDR3 runs 13 amino acids, cysteine and phenylalanine included. The read is trimmed to its CDR3 DNA, 39 bases read in frame from base 1. A note on this clone: Its antigen has not been determined. There are no base qualities to consult, and no much larger clone falls within one base.

Samples from volunteer blood donors who had recovered from COVID-19 were contributed by a second Seattle source. Each collaborating institution followed its own protocols to collect whole blood in K2EDTA tubes. For TCRbeta analysis, collaborators shipped samples as frozen whole blood, isolated PBMCs, or DNA extracted from either of those sample types. TCRbeta CDR3 regions were amplified from genomic DNA using the immunoSEQ Assay, a bias-controlled multiplex PCR. The published analysis was carried out like this. The number of nucleated cells in each sample was estimated from the amplification of reference gene primers within the assay. To quantify the absolute abundance of each unique TCRbeta CDR3 rearrangement, sequence reads were collapsed and filtered. For each sample, productive Simpson clonality was calculated as the square root of Simpson's diversity index across productive rearrangements. What TCRdb holds here is the immuneACCESS table cut down to in-frame rearrangements. Part of the clones is not present; checked against another copy, under half of the missing clones reflect an unresolved V gene, and the others are unexplained. Clone size and V and J calls were adopted from that table, with D and trimming inferred from the DNA. The sample yields hundreds of thousands of clones; about 85% were counted once. The ten most abundant clones make up around 7.2% of the sample.

Sequenced: peripheral blood. Here the chain combines TRBV2 and TRBJ2-7; a weak D assignment points to TRBD1 (6 bases agree). The sequence was obtained from a man aged 55 to 70 who had recovered from COVID-19. The bases read TGTGCCAGCCTACGACAGGCCTCCTACGAGCAGTACTTC. Its protein is CASLRQASYEQYF. With all but the CDR3 taken from the reference TRBV2 and TRBJ2-7 genes, the full variable domain is: EPEVTQTPSHQVTQMGQEVILRCVPISNHLYFYWYRQILGQKVEFLVSFYNNEISEKSEIFDDQFSVERPDGSNFTLKIRSTKLEDSAMYFCASLRQASYEQYFGPGTRLTVT.